This T cell receptor beta chain appears in the sequencing data of a study of Graves' ophthalmopathy and Graves' hyperthyroidism. Background on the study: Prior to any treatment, peripheral blood was collected at the time of initial diagnosis.

Regarding the study as a whole: Most expanded clonotypes in thyroid above 0.001 frequency also showed up in blood.

Trimming stripped 7 bases from V and 2 bases from J, with 12 bases between. This CDR3 has 13 amino acids. The V gene's germline CDR1 is SGHRS and CDR2 YFSETQ. New diagnoses, under 2 months' duration, and ages 18 to 65 characterized the hyperthyroidism patients. The TCR beta CDR3 regions underwent amplification from RNA transcripts. HTBI-primed RT-PCR formed the first round, and a multiplex PCR formed the second. Each CDR3 protein gets one entry after TCRdb re-called the multiplex PCR reads with MiXCR. The sample shows just over 600,000 distinct CDR3 sequences, roughly 20% of them seen only once. Remarks on this clonotype: Its antigen remains unidentified.

This chain uses TRBV5-1 with TRBJ2-5, with D perhaps matching TRBD1 or TRBD2 (5 bases each). This TCR was recovered from a woman aged 18-30 years with stable Graves' hyperthyroidism. Some clones in this sample may be carry-over from other donors' samples. Material: peripheral blood. CDR3 loop: CASAPGPQETQYF. The CDR3 nucleotides are TGCGCCAGCGCCCCGGGACCTCAAGAGACCCAGTACTTC.